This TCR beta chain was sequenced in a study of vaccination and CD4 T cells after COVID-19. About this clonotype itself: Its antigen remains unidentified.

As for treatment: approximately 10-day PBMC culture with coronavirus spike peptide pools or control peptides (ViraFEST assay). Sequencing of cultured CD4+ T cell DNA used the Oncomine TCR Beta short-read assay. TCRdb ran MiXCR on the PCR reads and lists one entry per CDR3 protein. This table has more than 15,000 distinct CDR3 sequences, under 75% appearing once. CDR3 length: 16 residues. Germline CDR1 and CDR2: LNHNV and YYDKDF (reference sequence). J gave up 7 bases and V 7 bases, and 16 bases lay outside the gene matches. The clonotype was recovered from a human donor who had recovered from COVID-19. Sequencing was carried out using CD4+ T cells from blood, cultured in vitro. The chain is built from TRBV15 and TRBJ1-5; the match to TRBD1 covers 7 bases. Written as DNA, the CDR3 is TGTGCCACCATCAAGGGGGTCAAAACGACAGGGCAGCCCCAGCATTTT. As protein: CATIKGVKTTGQPQHF.